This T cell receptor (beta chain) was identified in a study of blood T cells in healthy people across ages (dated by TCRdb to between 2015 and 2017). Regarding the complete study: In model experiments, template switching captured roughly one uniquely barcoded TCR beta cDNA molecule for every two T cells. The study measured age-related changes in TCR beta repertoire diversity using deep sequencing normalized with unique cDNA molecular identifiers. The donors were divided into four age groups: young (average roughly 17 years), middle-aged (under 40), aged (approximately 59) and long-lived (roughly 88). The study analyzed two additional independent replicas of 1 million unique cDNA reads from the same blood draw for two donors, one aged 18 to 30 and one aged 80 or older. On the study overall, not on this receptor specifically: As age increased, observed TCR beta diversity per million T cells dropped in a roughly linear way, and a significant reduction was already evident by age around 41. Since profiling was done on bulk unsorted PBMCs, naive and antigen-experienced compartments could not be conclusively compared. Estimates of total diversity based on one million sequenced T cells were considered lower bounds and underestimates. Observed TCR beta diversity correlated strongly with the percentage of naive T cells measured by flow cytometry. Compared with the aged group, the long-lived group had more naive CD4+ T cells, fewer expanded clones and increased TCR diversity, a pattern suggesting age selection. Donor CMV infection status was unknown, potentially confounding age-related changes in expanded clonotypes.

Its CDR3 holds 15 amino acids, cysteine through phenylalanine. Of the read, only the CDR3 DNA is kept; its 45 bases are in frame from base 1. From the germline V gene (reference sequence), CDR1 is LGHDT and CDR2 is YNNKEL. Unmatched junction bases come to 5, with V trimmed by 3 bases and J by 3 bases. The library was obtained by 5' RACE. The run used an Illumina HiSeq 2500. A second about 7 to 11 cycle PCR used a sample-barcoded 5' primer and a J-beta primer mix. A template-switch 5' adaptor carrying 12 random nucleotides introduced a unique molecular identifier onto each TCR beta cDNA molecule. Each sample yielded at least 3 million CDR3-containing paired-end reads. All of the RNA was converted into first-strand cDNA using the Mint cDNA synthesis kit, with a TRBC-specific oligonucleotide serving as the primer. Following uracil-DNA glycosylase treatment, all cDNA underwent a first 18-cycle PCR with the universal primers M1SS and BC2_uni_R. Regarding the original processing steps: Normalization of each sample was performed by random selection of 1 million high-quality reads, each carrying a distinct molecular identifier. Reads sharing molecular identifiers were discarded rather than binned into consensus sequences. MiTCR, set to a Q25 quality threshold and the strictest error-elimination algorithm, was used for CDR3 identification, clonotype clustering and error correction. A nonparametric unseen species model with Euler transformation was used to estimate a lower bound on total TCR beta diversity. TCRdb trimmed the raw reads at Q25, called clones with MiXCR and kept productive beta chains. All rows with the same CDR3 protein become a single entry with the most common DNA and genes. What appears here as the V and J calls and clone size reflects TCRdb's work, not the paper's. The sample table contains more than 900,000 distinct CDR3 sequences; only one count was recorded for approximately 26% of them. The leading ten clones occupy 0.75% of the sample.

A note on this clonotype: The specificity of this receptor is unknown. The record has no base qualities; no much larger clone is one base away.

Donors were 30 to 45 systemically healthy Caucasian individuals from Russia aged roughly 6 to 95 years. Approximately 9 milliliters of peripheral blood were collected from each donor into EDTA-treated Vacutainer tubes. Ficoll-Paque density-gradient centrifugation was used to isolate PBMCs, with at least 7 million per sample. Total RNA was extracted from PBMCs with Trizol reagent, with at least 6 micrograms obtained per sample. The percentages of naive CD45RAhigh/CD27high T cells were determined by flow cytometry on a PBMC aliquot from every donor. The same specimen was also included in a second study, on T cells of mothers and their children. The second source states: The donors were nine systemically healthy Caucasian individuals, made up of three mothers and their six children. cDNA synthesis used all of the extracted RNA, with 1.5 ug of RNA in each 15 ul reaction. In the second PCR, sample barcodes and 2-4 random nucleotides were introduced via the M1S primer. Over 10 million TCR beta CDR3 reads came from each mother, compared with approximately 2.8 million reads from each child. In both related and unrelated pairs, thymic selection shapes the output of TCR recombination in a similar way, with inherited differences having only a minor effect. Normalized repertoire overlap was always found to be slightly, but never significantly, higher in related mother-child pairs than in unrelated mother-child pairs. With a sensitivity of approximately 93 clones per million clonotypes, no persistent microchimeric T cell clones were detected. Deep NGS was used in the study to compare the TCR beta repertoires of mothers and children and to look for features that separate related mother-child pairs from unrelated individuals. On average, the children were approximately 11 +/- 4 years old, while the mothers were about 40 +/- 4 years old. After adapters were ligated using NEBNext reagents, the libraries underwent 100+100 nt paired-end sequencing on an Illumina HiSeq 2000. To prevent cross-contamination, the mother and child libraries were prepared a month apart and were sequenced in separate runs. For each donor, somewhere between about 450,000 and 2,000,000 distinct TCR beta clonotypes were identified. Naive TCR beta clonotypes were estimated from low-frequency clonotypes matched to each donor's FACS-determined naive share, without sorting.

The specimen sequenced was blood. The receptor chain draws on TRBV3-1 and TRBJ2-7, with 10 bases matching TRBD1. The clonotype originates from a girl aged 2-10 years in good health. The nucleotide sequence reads TGTGCCAGCAGCCACCGGGACAGGGGTTTCTACGAGCAGTACTTC. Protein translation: CASSHRDRGFYEQYF.